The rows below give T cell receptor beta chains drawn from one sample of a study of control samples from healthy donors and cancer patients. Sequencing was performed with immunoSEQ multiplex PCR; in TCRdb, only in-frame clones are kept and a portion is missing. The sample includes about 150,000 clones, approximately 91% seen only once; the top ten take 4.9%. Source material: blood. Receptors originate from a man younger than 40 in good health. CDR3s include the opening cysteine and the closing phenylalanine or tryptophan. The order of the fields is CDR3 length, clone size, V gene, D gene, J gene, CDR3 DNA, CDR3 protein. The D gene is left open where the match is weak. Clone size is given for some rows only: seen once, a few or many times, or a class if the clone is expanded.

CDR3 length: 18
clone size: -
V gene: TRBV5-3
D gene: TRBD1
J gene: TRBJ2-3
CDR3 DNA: TGTGCCAGAAGCTTGCCGCGTGAGGGACAGGGGCTGGGAGATACGCAGTATTTT
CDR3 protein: CARSLPREGQGLGDTQYF

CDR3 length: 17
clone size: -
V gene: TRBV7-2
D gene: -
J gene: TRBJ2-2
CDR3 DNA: TGTGCCAGCAGCTCCGCACCCCTCTCCACGAACACCGGGGAGCTGTTTTTT
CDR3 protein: CASSSAPLSTNTGELFF

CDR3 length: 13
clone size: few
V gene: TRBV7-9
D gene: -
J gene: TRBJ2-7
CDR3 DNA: TGTGCCAGCACCCCCTTCAATGGCTACGAGCAGTACTTC
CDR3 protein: CASTPFNGYEQYF

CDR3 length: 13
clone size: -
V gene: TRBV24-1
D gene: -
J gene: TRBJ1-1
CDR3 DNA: TGTGCCACCAGTGATCCAGGGAAAACTGAAGCTTTCTTT
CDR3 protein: CATSDPGKTEAFF

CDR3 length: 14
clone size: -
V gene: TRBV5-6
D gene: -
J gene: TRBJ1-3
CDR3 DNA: TGTGCCAGCAGCTTGGTTGCCAGCGGAAACACCATATATTTT
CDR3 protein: CASSLVASGNTIYF

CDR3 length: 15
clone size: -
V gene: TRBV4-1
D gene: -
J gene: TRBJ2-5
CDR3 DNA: TGCGCCAGCAGCCAAGGGGGAACAGGGTTAGAGACCCAGTACTTC
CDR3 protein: CASSQGGTGLETQYF

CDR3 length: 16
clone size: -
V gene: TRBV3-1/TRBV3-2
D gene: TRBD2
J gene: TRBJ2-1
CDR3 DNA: TGTGCCAGCAGCCAAGGGGGTTGGACTAGCACCGATGAGCAGTTCTTC
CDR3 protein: CASSQGGWTSTDEQFF

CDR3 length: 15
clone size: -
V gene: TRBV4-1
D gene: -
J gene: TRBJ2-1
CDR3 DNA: TGCGCCAGCAGCCAAGATCGGGGCATACTCACCAGTAGCTTCTTC
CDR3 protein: CASSQDRGILTSSFF

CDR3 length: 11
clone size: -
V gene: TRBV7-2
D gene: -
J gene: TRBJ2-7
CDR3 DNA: TGTGCCAGCACCCGGGGTTACGAGCAGTACTTC
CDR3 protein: CASTRGYEQYF

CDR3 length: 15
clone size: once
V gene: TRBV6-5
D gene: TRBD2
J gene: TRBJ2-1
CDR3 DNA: TGTGCCAGCAGGCCTAGCGGGAGGGTTTCAAATGAGCAGTTCTTC
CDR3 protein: CASRPSGRVSNEQFF

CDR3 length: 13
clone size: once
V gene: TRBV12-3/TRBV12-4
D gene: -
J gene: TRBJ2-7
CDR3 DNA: TGTGCCAGCAGTTTAACAGCCTCCTACGAGCAGTACTTC
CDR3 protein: CASSLTASYEQYF

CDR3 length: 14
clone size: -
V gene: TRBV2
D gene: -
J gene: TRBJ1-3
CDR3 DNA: TGTGCCAGCAGACGACGCGGGTCGGGAAACACCATATATTTT
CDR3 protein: CASRRRGSGNTIYF

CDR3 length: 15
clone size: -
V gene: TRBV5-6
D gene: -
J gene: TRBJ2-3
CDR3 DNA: TGTGCCAGCAGCTTGGTCTCGGGATACACAGATACGCAGTATTTT
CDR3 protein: CASSLVSGYTDTQYF

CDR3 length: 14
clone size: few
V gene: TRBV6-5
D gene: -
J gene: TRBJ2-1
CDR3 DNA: TGTGCCAGTGAAATCTTAGCCCCTTCTAATGAGCAGTTCTTC
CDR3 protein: CASEILAPSNEQFF

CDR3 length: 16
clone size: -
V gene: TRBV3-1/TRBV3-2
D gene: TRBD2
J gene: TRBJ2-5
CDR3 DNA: TGTGCCAGCAGCCAAGGACTAGCGGGGGCGGTAGAGACCCAGTACTTC
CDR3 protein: CASSQGLAGAVETQYF

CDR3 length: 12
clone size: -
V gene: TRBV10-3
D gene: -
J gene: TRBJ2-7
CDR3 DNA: TGTGCCATCAGTGAGTCGAGGGGCGAGCAGTACTTC
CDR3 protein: CAISESRGEQYF

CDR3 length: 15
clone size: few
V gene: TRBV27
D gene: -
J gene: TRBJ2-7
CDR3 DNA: TGTGCCAGCAGTTTATTGGCCAGCACCTTCTACGAGCAGTACTTC
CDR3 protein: CASSLLASTFYEQYF

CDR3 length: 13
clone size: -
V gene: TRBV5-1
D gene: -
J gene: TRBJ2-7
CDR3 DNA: TGCGCCAGCAGCTTGTTTTGGGGGTCCGAGCAGTACTTC
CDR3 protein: CASSLFWGSEQYF

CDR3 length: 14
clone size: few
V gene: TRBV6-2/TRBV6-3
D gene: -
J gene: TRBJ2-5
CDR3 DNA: TGTGCCAGCAGTCTGACAGGTCAGGGAGAGACCCAGTACTTC
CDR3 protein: CASSLTGQGETQYF

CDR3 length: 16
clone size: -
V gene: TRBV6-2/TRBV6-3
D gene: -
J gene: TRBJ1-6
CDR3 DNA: TGTGCCAGCAGTTATGGGGACGGCTATGGGAATTCACCCCTCCACTTT
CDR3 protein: CASSYGDGYGNSPLHF

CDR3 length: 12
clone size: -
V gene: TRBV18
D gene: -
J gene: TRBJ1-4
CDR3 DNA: TGTGCCAGCTCACCGTCCAATGAAAAACTGTTTTTT
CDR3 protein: CASSPSNEKLFF

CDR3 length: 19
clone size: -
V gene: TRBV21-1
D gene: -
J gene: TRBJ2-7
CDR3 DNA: TGTGCCAGCAGCAAAGTCGACGTAATCGCCGGGTCTAGCGTCAACGAGCAGTACTTC
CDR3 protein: CASSKVDVIAGSSVNEQYF

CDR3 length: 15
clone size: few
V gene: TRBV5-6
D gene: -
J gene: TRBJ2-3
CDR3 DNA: TGTGCCAGCAGCTTCCTAGCGATCCGCACAGATACGCAGTATTTT
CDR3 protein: CASSFLAIRTDTQYF

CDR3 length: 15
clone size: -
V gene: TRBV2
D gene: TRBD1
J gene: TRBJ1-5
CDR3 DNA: TGTGCCAGCACCTTAGTAAGACAGGGCGATCAGCCCCAGCATTTT
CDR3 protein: CASTLVRQGDQPQHF

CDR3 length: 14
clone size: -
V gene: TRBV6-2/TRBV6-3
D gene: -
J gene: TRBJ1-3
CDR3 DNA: TGTGCCAGCAGTCGCACAGGTTCGGGAAACACCATATATTTT
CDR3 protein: CASSRTGSGNTIYF

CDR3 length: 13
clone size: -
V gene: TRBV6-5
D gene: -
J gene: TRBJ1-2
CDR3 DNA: TGTGCCAGCAGTTTTGACAGCCCAAGGGGCTACACCTTC
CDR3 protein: CASSFDSPRGYTF

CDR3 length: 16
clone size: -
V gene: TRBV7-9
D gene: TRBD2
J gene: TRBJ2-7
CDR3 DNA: TGTGCCAGCAGCTTAGGGCGGGCTAGCGGTCACTACGAGCAGTACTTC
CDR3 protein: CASSLGRASGHYEQYF

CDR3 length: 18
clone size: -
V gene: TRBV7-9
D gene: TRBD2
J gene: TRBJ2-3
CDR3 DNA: TGTGCCAGCAGCTCAGTATGGACTAGCGGGAGCACCACAGATACGCAGTATTTT
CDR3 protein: CASSSVWTSGSTTDTQYF

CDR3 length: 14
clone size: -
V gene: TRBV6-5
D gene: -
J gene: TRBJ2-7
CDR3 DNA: TGTGCCAGCAGCCGACCTGGAAGAATCTACGAGCAGTACTTC
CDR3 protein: CASSRPGRIYEQYF

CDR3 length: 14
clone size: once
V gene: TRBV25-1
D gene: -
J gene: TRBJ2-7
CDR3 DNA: TGTGCCAGCAGTAGGGTAGCCCGGGACTACGAGCAGTACTTC
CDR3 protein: CASSRVARDYEQYF

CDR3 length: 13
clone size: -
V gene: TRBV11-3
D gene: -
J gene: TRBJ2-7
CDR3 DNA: TGTGCCAGCAGCTTAGGGAACCGCTACGAGCAGTACTTC
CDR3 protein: CASSLGNRYEQYF

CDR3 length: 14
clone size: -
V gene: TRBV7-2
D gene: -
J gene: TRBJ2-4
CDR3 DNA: TGTGCCAGCAGCCCAGGGACTCCCCCAAGCATTCAGTACTTC
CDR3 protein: CASSPGTPPSIQYF

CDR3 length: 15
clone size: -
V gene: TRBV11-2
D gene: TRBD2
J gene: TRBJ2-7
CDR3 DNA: TGTGCCAGCAGCCTAAGGGTGACGGGGGGGTACGAGCAGTACTTC
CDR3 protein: CASSLRVTGGYEQYF

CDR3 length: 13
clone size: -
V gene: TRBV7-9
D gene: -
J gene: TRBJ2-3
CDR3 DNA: TGTGCCAGCAGCTTAGGCTATACAGATACGCAGTATTTT
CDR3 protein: CASSLGYTDTQYF

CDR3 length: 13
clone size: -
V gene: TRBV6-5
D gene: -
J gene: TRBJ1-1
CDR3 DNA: TGTGCCCGCAAAGGAGGGACGAACACTGAAGCTTTCTTT
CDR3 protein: CARKGGTNTEAFF

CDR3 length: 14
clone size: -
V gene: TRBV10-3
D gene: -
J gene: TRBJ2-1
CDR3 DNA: TGTGCCATCTCCGGGACTAGGGGGCTGAATGAGCAGTTCTTC
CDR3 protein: CAISGTRGLNEQFF

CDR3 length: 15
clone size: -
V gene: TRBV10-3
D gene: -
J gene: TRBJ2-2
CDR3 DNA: TGTGCCATGAGGAGACAGGACTTGAACACCGGGGAGCTGTTTTTT
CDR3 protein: CAMRRQDLNTGELFF

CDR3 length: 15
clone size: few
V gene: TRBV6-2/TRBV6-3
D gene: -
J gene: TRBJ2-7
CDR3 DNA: TGTGCCAGCAGTAAAGGACCCCTCCCCTCCTACGAGCAGTACTTC
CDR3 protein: CASSKGPLPSYEQYF

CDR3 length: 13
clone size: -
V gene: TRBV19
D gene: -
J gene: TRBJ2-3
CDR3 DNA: TGTGCCAGTAAAGAGGAGCCCACAGATACGCAGTATTTT
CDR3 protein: CASKEEPTDTQYF

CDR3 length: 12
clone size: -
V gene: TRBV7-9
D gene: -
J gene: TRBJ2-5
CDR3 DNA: TGTGCCAGCAGCTTAGGCTTTAGCGAGGCGTACTTC
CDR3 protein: CASSLGFSEAYF

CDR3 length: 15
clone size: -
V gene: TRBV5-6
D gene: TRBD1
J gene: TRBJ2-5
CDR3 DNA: TGTGCCAGCAGAACCGGGACAGGGGCGCTCGAGACCCAGTACTTC
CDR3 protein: CASRTGTGALETQYF

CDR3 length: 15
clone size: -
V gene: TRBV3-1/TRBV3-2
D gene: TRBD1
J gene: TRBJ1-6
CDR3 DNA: TGTGCCAGCAGCCCCAGGGACAGGTATAATTCACCCCTCCACTTT
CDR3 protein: CASSPRDRYNSPLHF

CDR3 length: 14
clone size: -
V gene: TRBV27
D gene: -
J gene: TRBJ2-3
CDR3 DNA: TGTGCCAGCAGTTCGAGTGGATTCACAGATACGCAGTATTTT
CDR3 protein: CASSSSGFTDTQYF

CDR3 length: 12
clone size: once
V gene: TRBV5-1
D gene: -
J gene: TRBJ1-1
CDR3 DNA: TGCGCCAGCAGCCACGACAGAGCAGAAGCTTTCTTT
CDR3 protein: CASSHDRAEAFF

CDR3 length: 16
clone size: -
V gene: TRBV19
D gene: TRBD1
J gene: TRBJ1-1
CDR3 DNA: TGTGCCAGTAGTATTCGGGCAGGGGGCCACGACACTGAAGCTTTCTTT
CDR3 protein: CASSIRAGGHDTEAFF

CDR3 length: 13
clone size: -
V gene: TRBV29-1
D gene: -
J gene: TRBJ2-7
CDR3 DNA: TGCAGCGTGGGGGCAGGGAGAAGCGACGAGCAGTACTTC
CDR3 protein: CSVGAGRSDEQYF

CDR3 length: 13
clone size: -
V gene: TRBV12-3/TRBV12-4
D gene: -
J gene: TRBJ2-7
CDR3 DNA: TGTGCCAGCAGCCTTAGTGACAGCTACGAGCAGTACTTC
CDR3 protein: CASSLSDSYEQYF

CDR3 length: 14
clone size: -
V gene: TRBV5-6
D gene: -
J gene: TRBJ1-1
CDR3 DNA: TGTGCCAGCAGCTTGGGGGAAATGAACACTGAAGCTTTCTTT
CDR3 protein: CASSLGEMNTEAFF

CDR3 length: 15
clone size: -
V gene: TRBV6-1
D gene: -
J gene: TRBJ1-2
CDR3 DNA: TGTGCCAGCAGTGAAGCGAGGGGGGCTGGTGAGGGCTACACCTTC
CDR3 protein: CASSEARGAGEGYTF

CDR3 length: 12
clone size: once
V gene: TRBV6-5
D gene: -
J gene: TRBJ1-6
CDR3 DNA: TGTGCCAGCAGCGACAATAATTCACCCCTCCACTTT
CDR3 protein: CASSDNNSPLHF

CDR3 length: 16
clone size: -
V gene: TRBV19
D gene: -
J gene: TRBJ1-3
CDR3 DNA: TGTGCCAGTAGTATCCTCCTACGGAACTCTGGAAACACCATATATTTT
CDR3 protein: CASSILLRNSGNTIYF